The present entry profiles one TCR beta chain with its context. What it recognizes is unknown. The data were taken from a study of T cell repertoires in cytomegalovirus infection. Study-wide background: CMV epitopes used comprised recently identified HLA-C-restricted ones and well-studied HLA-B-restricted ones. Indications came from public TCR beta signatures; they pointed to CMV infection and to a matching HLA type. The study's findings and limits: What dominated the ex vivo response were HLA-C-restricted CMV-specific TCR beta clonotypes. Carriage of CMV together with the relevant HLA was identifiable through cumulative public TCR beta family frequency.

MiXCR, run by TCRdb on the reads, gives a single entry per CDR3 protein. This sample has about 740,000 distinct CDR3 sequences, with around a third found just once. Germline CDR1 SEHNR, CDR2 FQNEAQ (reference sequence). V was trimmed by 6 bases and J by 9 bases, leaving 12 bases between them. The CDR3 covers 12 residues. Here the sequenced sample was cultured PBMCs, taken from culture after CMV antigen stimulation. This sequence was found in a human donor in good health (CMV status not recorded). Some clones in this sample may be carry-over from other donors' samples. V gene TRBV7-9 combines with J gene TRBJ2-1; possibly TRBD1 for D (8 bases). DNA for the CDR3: TGTGCCAGCAGGTACAGGGGGGGTGAGCAGTTCTTC. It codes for CASRYRGGEQFF.